What follows are 16 T cell receptor beta chains derived from one specimen sequenced in a study of blood T cell repertoires in COVID-19. Clones were read by immunoSEQ multiplex PCR, and TCRdb kept only the in-frame ones, dropping some. The table includes some 230,000 clones, around four fifths detected once. Material for sequencing was peripheral blood. Source of these receptors: a woman over 75 with COVID-19, enrolled during active disease.

The rearrangement uses TRBV27 and TRBJ1-1, with unresolved D. The CDR3 loop spans 13 amino acids. CDR1 is MNHEY and CDR2 is SMNVEV in the germline V gene (reference sequence). V dropped 3 bases and J dropped 4 bases, with 9 bases sitting between them. The CDR3 bases are TGTGCCAGCAGTTTTTCGGTGAGCACTGAAGCTTTCTTT. Translated: CASSFSVSTEAFF.

This rearrangement joins TRBV4-1 to TRBJ1-4; no clear D. V was trimmed by 5 bases and J by 3 bases, leaving 19 bases between them. This CDR3 spans 17 amino acids. CDR1 and CDR2 from the germline V gene are MGHRA and YSYEKL. CDR3 DNA: TGCGCCAGCAGCTTCCTCGGCCTGGCGGTATCTAATGAAAAACTGTTTTTT. It codes for CASSFLGLAVSNEKLFF.

This clone was observed once. This rearrangement joins TRBV19 to TRBJ2-1; tentative D call: TRBD2 (6 bases). Germline-derived CDR1 and CDR2 are LNHDA and SQIVND (reference sequence). The CDR3 has 15 amino acids. The V end was cut by 7 bases, the J end by 8 bases, with 21 bases between. CDR3 amino acids: CASTTGRLLIDEQFF. The CDR3 nucleotides read TGTGCCAGTACGACTGGGAGGTTACTGATCGATGAGCAGTTCTTC.

This chain joins TRBV11-2 and TRBJ1-4; TRBD1 matches 7 bases. CDR3 size: 15 residues. The junction had 10 bases not matched to a gene; V was cut back by 7 bases and J by 5 bases. Germline V lookup: CDR1 SGHAT, CDR2 FQNNGV. CDR3 amino acids: CASKGAGMSNEKLFF. CDR3 DNA: TGTGCCAGCAAGGGGGCAGGAATGAGCAATGAAAAACTGTTTTTT.

The chain combines TRBV6-6 with TRBJ2-7; 14 bases align to TRBD2. Germline V CDR1 and CDR2: MNHNY, SVGAGI (reference sequence). The CDR3 spans 18 residues. Trimming cost V 6 bases and J 3 bases; bases outside gene matches: 13. In DNA, the CDR3 is TGTGCCAGCAGCCGAGGGACTAGCGGGAGAGATTTGAGCTACGAGCAGTACTTC. It codes for CASSRGTSGRDLSYEQYF.

The chain carries TRBV28 and TRBJ2-5, with a tentative D call TRBD2 (7 bases). The CDR3 contains 15 residues. Germline V gene data show CDR1 as MDHEN and CDR2 as SYDVKM. Trimming shortened V by 3 bases and J by 4 bases, and 15 bases separated the two germline ends. The CDR3 DNA reads as TGTGCCAGCAGTTTGGCGCAGGGGAGGGGAGAGACCCAGTACTTC. Translating gives CASSLAQGRGETQYF.

The genes are TRBV29-1 and TRBJ2-5; 7 nucleotides align to TRBD1. J gave up 4 bases and V 5 bases, and 7 bases lay outside the gene matches. Germline-derived CDR1 and CDR2 are SQVTM and ANQGSEA. This CDR3 is built from 13 residues. The CDR3 sequence: CSVPGQDRETQYF. The CDR3 coding sequence is TGCAGCGTTCCCGGACAGGATAGAGAGACCCAGTACTTC.

As concerns this clone: This sample includes further DNA sequences coding for the same CDR3. The chain carries TRBV9 and TRBJ1-1; D is unresolved. CDR3 length equals 14 residues. The V gene lost 0 bases and the J gene lost 1 base, with 7 bases spanning the gap. Germline CDR1 SGDLS, CDR2 YYNGEE. The CDR3 reads CASSVDTRNTEAFF. The CDR3 nucleotides read TGTGCCAGCAGCGTAGACACCAGGAACACTGAAGCTTTCTTT. Using reference TRBV9 and TRBJ1-1 for the parts outside the CDR3, the full variable domain is DSGVTQTPKHLITATGQRVTLRCSPRSGDLSVYWYQQSLDQGLQFLIQYYNGEERAKGNILERFSAQQFPDLHSELNLSSLELGDSALYFCASSVDTRNTEAFFGQGTRLTVV.

The gene calls are TRBV4-3 and TRBJ1-1, with D possibly being TRBD1 (5 bases). The ends were cut back, 0 bases at V and 5 bases at J, with 16 bases in the middle. Germline V lookup: CDR1 LGHNA, CDR2 YSLEER. The CDR3 is 16 residues long. The CDR3 DNA follows: TGCGCCAGCAGCCAAGATCTAAGGGCAAGGGGAACTGAAGCTTTCTTT. This sequence encodes CASSQDLRARGTEAFF.

The chain joins TRBV19 to TRBJ1-2; D is undetermined. From germline, CDR1 is LNHDA and CDR2 SQIVND (reference sequence). This CDR3 is 13 amino acids long. V was clipped by 4 bases and J by 6 bases, with 12 bases between them. The CDR3: CASSTLGRDGYTF. The CDR3 DNA reads TGTGCCAGTAGTACCTTGGGGAGGGATGGCTACACCTTC.

The chain has TRBV28 and TRBJ1-1; D unclear. V lost 3 bases and J lost 4, with 3 bases in between. Germline V lookup: CDR1 MDHEN, CDR2 SYDVKM. The CDR3 contains 11 residues. The CDR3 is CASSLSTEAFF. CDR3 nucleotide sequence: TGTGCCAGCAGTTTGAGCACTGAAGCTTTCTTT.

The gene calls are TRBV5-4 and TRBJ2-3; 11 nucleotides align to TRBD2. Looked up from germline, CDR1 is SGHNT and CDR2 is YYREEE (reference sequence). The V gene end was trimmed by 1 base and the J gene end by 6 bases; junction bases not matched to a gene: 10. This CDR3 is 17 amino acids long. CDR3 sequence reads: CASSLWASGGKRDTQYF. In nucleotides, the CDR3 is TGTGCCAGCAGCTTGTGGGCTAGCGGGGGGAAACGGGATACGCAGTATTTT. Full variable domain (outside the CDR3, taken from reference TRBV5-4 and TRBJ2-3): ETGVTQSPTHLIKTRGQQVTLRCSSQSGHNTVSWYQQALGQGPQFIFQYYREEENGRGNFPPRFSGLQFPNYSSELNVNALELDDSALYLCASSLWASGGKRDTQYFGPGTRLTVL.

To note about this clone: The sample has other DNA sequences that encode this CDR3 too. The chain links TRBV6-5 to TRBJ1-1, with TRBD1 identical over 10 bases. The CDR3 runs to 14 residues. V shed 4 bases, J shed 5 bases, and the junction held 4 bases outside the gene matches. Germline V gene lookup returns CDR1 MNHEY and CDR2 SVGAGI. In nucleotides, the CDR3 is TGTGCCAGCAGTTCGGGACAGGGGAGAACTGAAGCTTTCTTT. Its translation: CASSSGQGRTEAFF.

CDR3 sequence (DNA): TGTGCCAGCAGCTCTCCGAGCGGGAGGGGCCGGGAGCAGTTCTTC. It yields the protein CASSSPSGRGREQFF. The genes are TRBV7-9 and TRBJ2-1; 10 bases match TRBD2. CDR1 is SEHNR and CDR2 is FQNEAQ in the germline V gene (reference sequence). CDR3 length: 15 residues. The J segment lost 10 bases and the V segment lost 4 bases, leaving 10 bases of the junction unmatched. The entire variable domain, with the rest obtained from reference TRBV7-9 and TRBJ2-1, is as follows: DTGVSQNPRHKITKRGQNVTFRCDPISEHNRLYWYRQTLGQGPEFLTYFQNEAQLEKSRLLSDRFSAERPKGSFSTLEIQRTEQGDSAMYLCASSSPSGRGREQFFGPGTRLTVL.

The chain employs TRBV4-1 and TRBJ2-7; TRBD1 agrees at 7 bases. Unmatched junction bases numbered 5, after V lost 0 bases and J lost 0 bases. The germline CDR1 and CDR2 sequences are MGHRA and YSYEKL. CDR3 size: 16 residues. This chain's CDR3 is CASSQDLRGHSYEQYF. For the CDR3, the DNA is TGCGCCAGCAGCCAAGATTTAAGGGGGCACTCCTACGAGCAGTACTTC.

This chain uses TRBV18 with TRBJ2-5; 10 bases fit TRBD2. The germline V gene has CDR1 KGHSH and CDR2 LQKENI. The CDR3 sequence is 16 residues long. Trimming cost V 3 bases and J 2 bases; bases outside gene matches: 6. The CDR3: CASSPIAGGLQETQYF. The CDR3, as DNA: TGTGCCAGCTCACCGATAGCGGGGGGTCTTCAAGAGACCCAGTACTTC.